This T cell receptor (beta chain) originates from a study of T-cell reconstitution after alpha-beta-depleted transplantation in children. Study-wide results and caveats: Once a year had passed after transplant, T-cell counts and diversity came mostly from newly produced T cells. Diversity of TCRbeta at day 60 was high in some patients, arising from surviving recipient T cells and thymic progenitors.

A word on this clonotype: Its antigen is not identified.

J lost 3 bases, V lost 3 bases, and 14 bases had no gene match. The CDR3 has 17 residues. Germline V gives CDR1 SNHLY, CDR2 FYNNEI. Preparation of the TCRbeta library was carried out with unique molecular identifiers. TCRdb used MiXCR to reprocess the PCR reads, holding one entry per CDR3 protein. The repertoire includes about 980,000 distinct CDR3 sequences, about 29% of them detected once, and over 25% sits in the top ten. V and J are TRBV2 and TRBJ2-7; TRBD2 matches at 7 bases. This receptor was identified in a boy in the first two years of life who had a stem cell transplant for SCID, so the T cells may come from the graft donor. The sample in question was PBMCs, mostly from graft donor cells, obtained 360 days after TCRalphabeta/CD19-depleted stem cell transplant. CDR3 loop: CASSDSAGLHFVYEQYF. CDR3 DNA sequence: TGTGCCAGCAGTGATAGTGCGGGACTACATTTCGTCTACGAGCAGTACTTC.